Each of the 28 T cell receptor beta chains below was sequenced from the same sample in a study of CD8 T cells in Susac syndrome. RNA amounts of about 0.5 to 1 ug underwent reverse transcription with random hexamers. A single record per CDR3 protein comes from TCRdb applying MiXCR to the immunoSEQ multiplex PCR reads. The repertoire holds 100,000 to 150,000 distinct CDR3 sequences, with more than 90% as singletons. Sequenced: CD8+ T cells from PBMCs. These receptors were collected from a human donor with Susac syndrome.

This chain links TRBV20-1 with TRBJ2-7, with a possible D match to TRBD1 (5 bases). Trimming stripped 6 bases from V and 4 bases from J, with 16 bases between. CDR3 length: 13 amino acids. Germline-derived CDR1 and CDR2 are DFQATT and SNEGSKA (reference sequence). CDR3 amino acids: CSATEDTKYEQYF. The CDR3 DNA follows: TGCAGTGCCACAGAGGACACCAAATACGAGCAGTACTTC.

V is TRBV6-4 and J is TRBJ2-2; TRBD2 agrees at 10 bases. The CDR3 has 14 amino acids. Trimming took 5 bases from V and 4 from J; bases not matched to a gene: 1. Germline CDR1 and CDR2: MRHNA and SNTAGT. The DNA for the CDR3 is TGTGCCAGCAGTTTAGCGGGGGGCACCGGGGAGCTGTTTTTT. Its translation: CASSLAGGTGELFF.

The chain employs TRBV7-9 and TRBJ1-1; TRBD1 aligns across 7 bases. CDR1 and CDR2 (germline): SEHNR, FQNEAQ (reference sequence). The CDR3 runs to 13 residues. Trimming removed 5 bases from V and 4 bases from J; junction bases left unmatched: 4. In nucleotides, the CDR3 is TGTGCCAGCAGCGTGGGGACAGTCACTGAAGCTTTCTTT. Translated, it gives CASSVGTVTEAFF.

In this sample, this clonotype turned up once. The chain carries TRBV5-4 and TRBJ2-7; D might be TRBD1 or TRBD2, each matching 5 bases. Germline CDR1 and CDR2: SGHNT and YYREEE (reference sequence). V gave up 2 bases and J gave up 3 bases, with 12 bases separating them. The CDR3 consists of 14 residues. Here the CDR3 reads CASSFRDEGYEQYF. CDR3 nucleotide sequence: TGTGCCAGCAGCTTTCGGGACGAGGGCTACGAGCAGTACTTC.

The chain recombines TRBV4-3 with TRBJ2-3; 7 bases line up with TRBD2. Germline trimming cut 0 bases from V and 0 bases from J; bases unmatched to any gene: 15. This CDR3 is built from 20 residues. Germline CDR1 reads LGHNA; CDR2 reads YSLEER. The CDR3 reads CASSQDPLASSGPSTDTQYF. CDR3 sequence (DNA): TGCGCCAGCAGCCAAGATCCGCTGGCGTCTAGCGGTCCTAGCACAGATACGCAGTATTTT.

The V and J genes are TRBV7-9 and TRBJ1-6; TRBD1 aligns across 9 bases. V lost 7 bases to trimming and J lost 9 bases; unmatched junction nucleotides: 4. This CDR3 has 13 residues. Germline lookup yields CDR1 SEHNR and CDR2 FQNEAQ (reference sequence). The CDR3: CASKGTGTSPLHF. The CDR3 nucleotides read TGTGCCAGCAAGGGGACAGGGACTTCACCCCTCCACTTT.

V is TRBV24-1 and J is TRBJ1-2, with TRBD1 matching over 9 bases. Germline V CDR1 and CDR2: KGHDR, SFDVKD. CDR3 length equals 17 residues. The V segment lost 4 bases and the J segment 7 bases; nucleotides outside the gene matches: 15. CDR3 in DNA: TGTGCCACCAGTGACTACGATACGGGACAGGGCTACGGTGGCTACACCTTC. Translation gives CATSDYDTGQGYGGYTF.

The CDR3 nucleotides read TGTGCCAGCAGCCCCCACACAGATACGCAGTATTTT. Protein product: CASSPHTDTQYF. This chain joins TRBV7-9 and TRBJ2-3, with D hard to call. Germline V lookup: CDR1 SEHNR, CDR2 FQNEAQ (reference sequence). The CDR3 totals 12 residues. Trimming pared 5 bases from V and 2 bases from J, leaving 5 bases between.

This chain joins TRBV5-1 and TRBJ2-3; a possible D gene is TRBD1 (5 bases). The CDR3 extends over 16 amino acids. Germline assignment: CDR1 SGHRS and CDR2 YFSETQ. Trimming removed 4 bases from V and 2 bases from J, with 17 bases in between. The CDR3 DNA follows: TGCGCCAGCAGCCAGGGTTGGGGCCCCCTCACAGATACGCAGTATTTT. It specifies CASSQGWGPLTDTQYF.

V gene TRBV6-7 combines with J gene TRBJ1-2; D is uncertain. TRBV6-7 falls under the ORF class, with uncertain function. This CDR3 contains 13 residues. V shed 2 bases and J shed 6 bases, with 10 bases lying between them. CDR3 amino acids: CASSYPAVDGYTF. The CDR3 coding sequence is TGTGCCAGCAGTTACCCCGCGGTTGATGGCTACACCTTC.

The chain uses TRBV5-4 and TRBJ1-5; D gene unclear. V gave up 3 bases and J gave up 4 bases, with 8 bases separating them. This CDR3 comprises 13 residues. Germline lookup yields CDR1 SGHNT and CDR2 YYREEE (reference sequence). CDR3 protein: CASSWVLNQPQHF. CDR3 coding DNA: TGTGCCAGCAGCTGGGTCCTAAATCAGCCCCAGCATTTT. The entire variable domain, with the rest obtained from reference TRBV5-4 and TRBJ1-5, is as follows: ETGVTQSPTHLIKTRGQQVTLRCSSQSGHNTVSWYQQALGQGPQFIFQYYREEENGRGNFPPRFSGLQFPNYSSELNVNALELDDSALYLCASSWVLNQPQHFGDGTRLSIL.

The chain couples TRBV6-6 to TRBJ2-5, with unresolved D. The V gene's germline CDR1 is MNHNY and CDR2 SVGAGI (reference sequence). Trimming took off 0 bases at V and 5 bases at J, with 13 bases between the two ends. This CDR3 is built from 15 residues. CDR3 sequence reads: CASSYSSTLGETQYF. CDR3 nucleotides: TGTGCCAGCAGTTACTCGAGCACCCTGGGGGAGACCCAGTACTTC.

The chain employs TRBV27 and TRBJ2-6; D remains ambiguous. Germline loops: CDR1 MNHEY, CDR2 SMNVEV (reference sequence). CDR3 size: 17 residues. V was clipped by 2 bases and J by 0 bases, with 11 bases between them. CDR3 amino acids: CASSLTPLPSGANVLTF. The CDR3 DNA reads TGTGCCAGCAGTTTAACCCCCCTGCCCTCTGGGGCCAACGTCCTGACTTTC.

CDR3 DNA sequence: TGTGCCTGGAGTGACGACAGGGGTAGCAATCAGCCCCAGCATTTT. Amino acids: CAWSDDRGSNQPQHF. The chain links TRBV30 to TRBJ1-5; 8 nucleotides line up with TRBD1. The CDR3 spans 15 residues. Trimming removed 1 base from V and 0 bases from J; junction bases left unmatched: 2. Germline V gives CDR1 GTSNPN, CDR2 SVGIG (reference sequence). The complete variable domain, with remaining parts taken from reference TRBV30 and TRBJ1-5, reads SQTIHQWPATLVQPVGSPLSLECTVEGTSNPNLYWYRQAAGRGLQLLFYSVGIGQISSEVPQNLSASRPQDRQFILSSKKLLLSDSGFYLCAWSDDRGSNQPQHFGDGTRLSIL.

The chain uses TRBV9 and TRBJ2-2; D possibly corresponds to TRBD1 (6 bases). The CDR3 spans 13 residues. V lost 4 bases and J lost 6, with 10 bases in between. Germline lookup yields CDR1 SGDLS and CDR2 YYNGEE. CDR3 sequence (DNA): TGTGCCAGCAGCCCTCAGGGGTCCGGGGAGCTGTTTTTT. This codes for CASSPQGSGELFF.

On this clonotype itself: One end of the junction varies from germline; a read error may be responsible. The chain links TRBV7-7 to TRBJ2-2, with D unclear. From germline, CDR1 is SSHAT and CDR2 FNYEAQ (reference sequence). This CDR3 is built from 14 residues. CDR3 in amino acids: CASSSGWNTGELFF. CDR3 DNA sequence: TGTGCTAGCAGCTCGGGTTGGAACACCGGGGAGCTGTTTTTT.

The chain recombines TRBV30 with TRBJ1-5, with TRBD1 identical over 10 bases. The V gene end was trimmed by 1 base and the J gene end by 7 bases; junction bases not matched to a gene: 7. There are 15 residues in the CDR3. The germline gives CDR1 GTSNPN, CDR2 SVGIG (reference sequence). This chain's CDR3 is CAWSASRQGAQPQHF. The CDR3 coding sequence is TGTGCCTGGAGTGCCAGTCGACAGGGGGCCCAGCCCCAGCATTTT.

This chain links TRBV15 with TRBJ2-1, with D unclear. The length of the CDR3 is 13 residues. Trimming took 5 bases from V and 4 from J, leaving 9 bases between them. Germline-derived CDR1 and CDR2 are LNHNV and YYDKDF (reference sequence). CDR3 coding DNA: TGTGCCACCAGCCCCCGAACTTACAATGAGCAGTTCTTC. Its protein product is CATSPRTYNEQFF.

The chain links TRBV7-2 to TRBJ2-1; TRBD2 matches at 9 bases. V shed 2 bases and J 3 bases; nucleotides not matched to a gene: 5. The CDR3 totals 16 residues. Germline assignment: CDR1 SGHTA and CDR2 FQGNSA. CDR3 region: CASSLNSGRFYNEQFF. CDR3 nucleotide sequence: TGTGCCAGCAGCTTAAATAGCGGGAGATTCTACAATGAGCAGTTCTTC.

This clonotype was seen only once. This chain connects TRBV12-5 to TRBJ1-5, with TRBD1 matching 8 bases. The CDR3 consists of 16 residues. V was pared by 5 bases and J by 7 bases, with 13 bases of the junction left unmatched. Looked up from germline, CDR1 is LGHNT and CDR2 is FRNRAP. CDR3: CASGPHGQGGGQPQHF. The CDR3, as DNA: TGTGCTAGTGGTCCTCACGGACAGGGAGGGGGCCAGCCCCAGCATTTT. The whole variable domain, filled in from reference TRBV12-5 and TRBJ1-5, reads DARVTQTPRHKVTEMGQEVTMRCQPILGHNTVFWYRQTMMQGLELLAYFRNRAPLDDSGMPKDRFSAEMPDATLATLKIQPSEPRDSAVYFCASGPHGQGGGQPQHFGDGTRLSIL.

This chain links TRBV24-1 with TRBJ2-2, with no clear D. The ends were cut back, 4 bases at V and 6 bases at J, with 8 bases in the middle. Germline CDR1 is KGHDR and CDR2 is SFDVKD. The CDR3 has 13 residues. For the CDR3, the DNA is TGTGCCACCAGTGAATCCATCTCCGGGGAGCTGTTTTTT. Its translation: CATSESISGELFF.

V gene TRBV30 combines with J gene TRBJ1-6, with D possibly being TRBD1 (5 bases). Trimming removed 4 bases from V and 6 bases from J, with 13 bases in between. The CDR3 sequence is 14 residues long. Germline CDR1 reads GTSNPN; CDR2 reads SVGIG (reference sequence). CDR3 in DNA: TGTGCCTGGACCCGAGGGGTTGGTAATTCACCCCTCCACTTT. Translated: CAWTRGVGNSPLHF.

This CDR3 is CASSLYGGPYEQYF. The CDR3 DNA follows: TGTGCCAGCAGTTTATACGGAGGACCCTACGAGCAGTACTTC. The chain combines TRBV27 with TRBJ2-7, with D tentatively TRBD2 (5 bases). V was cut by 1 base and J by 2 bases, with 9 bases left in between. There are 14 residues in the CDR3. Per germline, CDR1 MNHEY and CDR2 SMNVEV (reference sequence).

This chain connects TRBV3-1 to TRBJ1-1, with D unresolved. From germline, CDR1 is LGHDT and CDR2 YNNKEL (reference sequence). V was shortened by 0 bases and J by 1 base, with 9 bases between the two germline ends. The CDR3 totals 15 residues. The CDR3 DNA is TGTGCCAGCAGCCAAGATCATCCAGGGAACACTGAAGCTTTCTTT. Its protein product is CASSQDHPGNTEAFF.

The chain combines TRBV5-4 with TRBJ2-5; D is ambiguous. Germline V lookup: CDR1 SGHNT, CDR2 YYREEE (reference sequence). Trimming shortened V by 4 bases and J by 7 bases, and 8 bases separated the two germline ends. The CDR3 runs to 11 residues. CDR3 region: CASSQMGTQYF. The CDR3 nucleotides are TGTGCCAGCAGCCAAATGGGGACCCAGTACTTC. The whole variable domain, filled in from reference TRBV5-4 and TRBJ2-5, reads ETGVTQSPTHLIKTRGQQVTLRCSSQSGHNTVSWYQQALGQGPQFIFQYYREEENGRGNFPPRFSGLQFPNYSSELNVNALELDDSALYLCASSQMGTQYFGPGTRLLVL.

The rearrangement links TRBV20-1 to TRBJ1-5; weak D call: TRBD1 (5 bases). Germline assignment: CDR1 DFQATT and CDR2 SNEGSKA (reference sequence). The CDR3 has 14 residues. V was cut by 0 bases and J by 7 bases, with 13 bases left in between. The CDR3 coding sequence is TGCAGTGCTAGAGAGTCAGGGTTGGGGCAGCCCCAGCATTTT. It translates to CSARESGLGQPQHF.

The rearrangement links TRBV27 to TRBJ1-5; D may be TRBD1 (5 bases). V was clipped by 5 bases and J by 3 bases, with 11 bases between them. Germline CDR1 is MNHEY and CDR2 is SMNVEV (reference sequence). The CDR3 length is 14 residues. CDR3 DNA: TGTGCCAGCAGTCCGTACAGGTTCAATCAGCCCCAGCATTTT. Translation gives CASSPYRFNQPQHF.

The chain is built from TRBV2 and TRBJ1-2; possible D gene TRBD1, 5 bases. The CDR3 loop spans 15 amino acids. Germline V lookup: CDR1 SNHLY, CDR2 FYNNEI. The germline V and J ends were trimmed by 8 bases and 4 bases, with 20 bases remaining between them. The CDR3 coding sequence is TGTGCCAGCTCAGGGAGGGCCGTCCAGCCCTATGGCTACACCTTC. Translating gives CASSGRAVQPYGYTF.